The 7 T cell receptor beta chains below all came from one sample that was sequenced in a study of blood T cell repertoires in COVID-19. The repertoire was sequenced with immunoSEQ multiplex PCR; TCRdb's copy has only in-frame clones and lacks some. The sample records some 460,000 clones, roughly nine tenths being singletons. Sequencing used PBMCs or T cells enriched from blood (not recorded which). Receptor source: a woman younger than 35 who had recovered from COVID-19.

This clone was seen just once. The chain couples TRBV7-9 to TRBJ1-2; unclear D gene. Germline V gene lookup returns CDR1 SEHNR and CDR2 FQNEAQ (reference sequence). This CDR3 comprises 14 residues. Trimming stripped 1 base from V and 5 bases from J, with 11 bases between. In DNA form, the CDR3 reads TGTGCCAGCAGCTTAGGAGAGAGGCAGTATGGCTACACCTTC. Protein: CASSLGERQYGYTF.

CDR3 amino acids: CASSPDRAYGYTF. Here the CDR3 DNA reads TGTGCCAGCAGCCCCGACAGGGCGTATGGCTACACCTTC. V usage is TRBV11-2 and J usage is TRBJ1-2; TRBD1 matches at 7 bases. CDR1 is SGHAT, CDR2 FQNNGV, per germline. The CDR3 spans 13 residues. After removal of 5 bases from V and 5 bases from J, the junction contained 5 bases not matched to a gene.

The chain joins TRBV6-5 to TRBJ1-2; D is unclear. Trimming shortened V by 2 bases and J by 3 bases, and 13 bases separated the two germline ends. The CDR3 runs 15 residues. Germline V gene lookup returns CDR1 MNHEY and CDR2 SVGAGI. The CDR3, as DNA: TGTGCCAGCAGTTACGGGCCAGGAACCGACTATGGCTACACCTTC. It is translated as CASSYGPGTDYGYTF.

The gene calls are TRBV5-1 and TRBJ1-4; TRBD1 is a possible D gene (5 bases). Germline loops: CDR1 SGHRS, CDR2 YFSETQ. Trimming cost V 0 bases and J 2 bases, with 17 bases left between them. This CDR3 has 18 amino acids. This CDR3 reads CASSLVGPGRGTNEKLFF. The DNA of the CDR3 is TGCGCCAGCAGCTTGGTGGGGCCTGGGCGTGGCACTAATGAAAAACTGTTTTTT.

The chain couples TRBV5-4 to TRBJ2-5; D unresolved. The CDR3 consists of 14 residues. The germline V gene has CDR1 SGHNT and CDR2 YYREEE (reference sequence). The germline V and J ends were trimmed by 4 bases and 1 base, with 11 bases remaining between them. The CDR3 coding sequence is TGTGCCAGCAGCCCGGCCCTAGTCCAAGAGACCCAGTACTTC. Its protein product is CASSPALVQETQYF. Drawing the rest from reference TRBV5-4 and TRBJ2-5, the complete variable domain is ETGVTQSPTHLIKTRGQQVTLRCSSQSGHNTVSWYQQALGQGPQFIFQYYREEENGRGNFPPRFSGLQFPNYSSELNVNALELDDSALYLCASSPALVQETQYFGPGTRLLVL.

V gene TRBV7-6 combines with J gene TRBJ1-4; weak D call: TRBD1 (6 bases). Germline V gene data show CDR1 as SGHVS and CDR2 as FNYEAQ. The germline V and J ends were trimmed by 3 bases and 2 bases, with 19 bases remaining between them. The CDR3 covers 18 residues. The CDR3 sequence is CASSFDPGGRFTNEKLFF. CDR3 DNA sequence: TGTGCCAGCAGCTTCGATCCGGGGGGGCGGTTTACTAATGAAAAACTGTTTTTT. The full variable domain, its missing parts supplied by reference TRBV7-6 and TRBJ1-4, is GAGVSQSPRYKVTKRGQDVALRCDPISGHVSLYWYRQALGQGPEFLTYFNYEAQQDKSGLPNDRFSAERPEGSISTLTIQRTEQRDSAMYRCASSFDPGGRFTNEKLFFGSGTQLSVL.

The chain uses TRBV19 and TRBJ2-5; D might be TRBD1 (5 bases). The CDR3 length is 14 residues. Per germline, CDR1 LNHDA and CDR2 SQIVND (reference sequence). V shed 5 bases and J shed 5 bases, with 15 bases lying between them. The CDR3 region is CASSPSGIGETQYF. The CDR3 nucleotides are TGTGCCAGTAGTCCCTCAGGGATCGGGGAGACCCAGTACTTC.